This TCR beta chain was found in a study of T cell responses to AZD1222 COVID-19 vaccine. The assay was immunoSEQ multiplex PCR, and TCRdb's table has in-frame clones only and misses some. The sample consists of about 160,000 clones, just over 90% of them appearing once. Source: peripheral blood, taken 28 days after the second AZD1222 dose. The TCR was taken from an adult who received the AZD1222 COVID-19 vaccine.

The chain's CDR3 is CASSFRVGDTAYEQYF. CDR3 nucleotide sequence: TGTGCCAGCAGTTTTCGGGTTGGGGACACAGCCTACGAGCAGTACTTC. The V gene is TRBV6-5, the J gene TRBJ2-7, with D maybe TRBD1 (6 bases). The CDR3 has 16 residues. Germline V gene sequence: CDR1 MNHEY, CDR2 SVGAGI. Trimming cost V 4 bases and J 2 bases, with 18 bases left between them.